This T cell receptor beta chain originates from a study of tumor and adjacent non-tumor tissue in lung cancer. Study-wide context: Patients were aged roughly 31 to 76, about ten men and about 5 women, stage I to III. Findings of the study overall: In normal lung, the top 100 clones were significantly more dominant than in tumor.

No cell sorting was done before RNA was extracted from the tissue. Distant lung tissue was collected more than 3 cm away from the tumor edge. Remarks on this clonotype: The antigen is undetermined. One end of the junction is discordant with germline, which a read error may explain.

The library came from three nested PCR rounds adapted from ARM-PCR protocols. TCRdb re-called the multiplex PCR reads with MiXCR, one entry per CDR3 protein. The sample holds around 99,000 distinct CDR3 sequences, about 65% seen once. Germline lookup yields CDR1 MDHEN and CDR2 SYDVKM. The CDR3 is 14 residues long. Sequencing used distant non-tumor lung tissue. The V gene is TRBV28, the J gene TRBJ1-2; 8 positions agree with TRBD1. The source of this sequence is a man aged 60 to 69 with non-small cell lung cancer. The CDR3 reads CASSPPDRVYGYTF. The CDR3 DNA reads as TGTGCGAGCAGCCCCCCGGACAGGGTCTATGGCTACACCTTC.